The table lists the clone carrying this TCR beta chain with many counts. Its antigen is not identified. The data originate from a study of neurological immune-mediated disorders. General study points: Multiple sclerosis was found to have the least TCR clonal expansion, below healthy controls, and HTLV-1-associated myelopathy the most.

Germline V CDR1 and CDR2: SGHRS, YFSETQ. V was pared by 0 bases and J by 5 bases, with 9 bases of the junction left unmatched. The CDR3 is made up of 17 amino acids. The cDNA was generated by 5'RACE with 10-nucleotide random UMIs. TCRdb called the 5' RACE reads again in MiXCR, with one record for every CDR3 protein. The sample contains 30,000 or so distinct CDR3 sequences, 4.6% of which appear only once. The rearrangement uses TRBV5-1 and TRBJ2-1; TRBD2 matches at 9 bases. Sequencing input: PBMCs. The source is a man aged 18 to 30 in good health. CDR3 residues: CASSLALGLATDNEQFF. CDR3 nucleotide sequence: TGCGCCAGCAGCTTGGCCCTCGGACTAGCGACCGACAATGAGCAGTTCTTC.